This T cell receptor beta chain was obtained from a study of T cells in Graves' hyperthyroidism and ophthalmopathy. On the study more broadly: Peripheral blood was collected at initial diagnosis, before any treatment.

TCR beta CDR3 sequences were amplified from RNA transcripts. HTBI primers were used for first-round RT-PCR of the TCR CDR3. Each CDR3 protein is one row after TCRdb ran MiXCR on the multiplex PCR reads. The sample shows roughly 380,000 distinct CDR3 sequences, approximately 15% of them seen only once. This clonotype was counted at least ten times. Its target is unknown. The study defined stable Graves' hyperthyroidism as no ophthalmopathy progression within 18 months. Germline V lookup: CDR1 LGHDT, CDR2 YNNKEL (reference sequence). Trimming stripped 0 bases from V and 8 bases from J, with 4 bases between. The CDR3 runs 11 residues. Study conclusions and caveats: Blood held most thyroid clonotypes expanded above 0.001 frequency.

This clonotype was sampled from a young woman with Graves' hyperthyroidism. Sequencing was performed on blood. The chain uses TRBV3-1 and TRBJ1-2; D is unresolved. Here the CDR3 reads CASSQDRGYTF. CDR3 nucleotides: TGTGCCAGCAGCCAAGACAGGGGCTACACCTTC.